The sequence of this TCR beta chain was determined in a study of lymphopenia after photon versus proton radiotherapy. The germline CDR1 and CDR2 sequences are MNHNS and SASEGT. V shed 4 bases and J shed 6 bases, with 10 bases lying between them. This CDR3 comprises 13 residues. Study-wide points: In patients who died, overall survival fell as post-nadir TCR diversity dropped more. Relative stability marked proton patients; photon patients lost diversity and naive cells. Oligoclonal CD8+ Temra expansion after nadir drove photon patients' diversity drop.

In its sample, this clone was seen a few times. As yet, its antigen is unknown. The protocol was immunoSEQ multiplex PCR, while the TCRdb copy is restricted to in-frame clones and leaves out a portion. The data hold 150,000 or so clones, with 70% to 90% observed a single time. The clonotype was recovered from a man aged 50 or older with gastric cancer. The chain recombines TRBV6-1 with TRBJ1-5; D uncertain. Sample: peripheral blood, taken from a patient treated with photon-based radiotherapy. CDR3 residues: CASSGLKGQPQHF. The CDR3 coding sequence is TGTGCCAGCAGTGGCCTCAAGGGTCAGCCCCAGCATTTT.